Listed here are 32 T cell receptor beta chains from one sample, sequenced in a study of blood T cell repertoires in COVID-19. Repertoires were generated with immunoSEQ multiplex PCR, while TCRdb's copy carries only in-frame clones and drops some. Counted here are fewer than 200,000 clones, roughly 93% occurring once; the ten biggest clones make up about 4.5%. The sample taken for sequencing was peripheral blood. The receptors shown here come from a woman aged 45-65 years with acute or convalescent COVID-19.

The chain couples TRBV3-1 (or the pseudogene TRBV3-2) to TRBJ2-5, with 7 bases aligning to TRBD1. The CDR3 runs to 16 residues. Germline CDR1 LGHDT, CDR2 YNNKEL (reference sequence). V was clipped by 2 bases and J by 4 bases; unmatched bases: 10. The CDR3: CASSQTEDRWGETQYF. The CDR3 DNA follows: TGTGCCAGCAGCCAAACGGAGGACAGGTGGGGAGAGACCCAGTACTTC.

The chain uses TRBV10-3 and TRBJ2-2; weak D call: TRBD2 (5 bases). V lost 3 bases and J lost 6, with 8 bases in between. The CDR3 sequence is 13 residues long. In germline, CDR1 is ENHRY, CDR2 SYGVKD. CDR3 sequence reads: CAISDGDPGELFF. In nucleotides, the CDR3 is TGTGCCATCAGTGACGGGGATCCCGGGGAGCTGTTTTTT.

This clone appeared once. The V call is TRBV28, the J call TRBJ2-3; 10 bases match TRBD2. V lost 8 bases to trimming and J lost 0 bases; unmatched junction nucleotides: 8. This CDR3 region has 16 residues. CDR1 MDHEN and CDR2 SYDVKM come from the germline V gene. The CDR3 DNA reads as TGTGCCAGCGTAGGACTAGCGGAATCTAGCACAGATACGCAGTATTTT. Amino acids: CASVGLAESSTDTQYF.

Here the CDR3 reads CASSPGSLNIERTEAFF. Written as DNA, the CDR3 is TGTGCCAGCAGCCCCGGTAGTCTGAATATAGAAAGAACTGAAGCTTTCTTT. The J gene is TRBJ1-1, the V gene TRBV5-8; no clear D gene. Trimming took 4 bases from V and 5 from J, leaving 24 bases between them. Germline V gives CDR1 SGHTS, CDR2 YDEGEE. The CDR3 totals 17 residues.

The chain couples TRBV5-8 to TRBJ1-5; D unclear. Germline V lookup: CDR1 SGHTS, CDR2 YDEGEE. Trimming removed 4 bases at V and 8 bases at J, with 7 bases between. The CDR3 is made up of 11 amino acids. The CDR3 coding sequence is TGTGCCAGCAGCAACATGAAGCCCCAGCATTTT. Protein: CASSNMKPQHF.

The count of this clone is one. The chain employs TRBV13 and TRBJ2-1; 10 nucleotides align to TRBD1. The CDR3 covers 16 residues. After removal of 5 bases from V and 3 bases from J, the junction contained 7 bases not matched to a gene. Per the germline V gene, CDR1 is PRHDT and CDR2 is FYEKMQ (reference sequence). CDR3 coding DNA: TGTGCCAGCAGCATTCCGACAGGGGGCCTCTACAATGAGCAGTTCTTC. Protein sequence: CASSIPTGGLYNEQFF.

The chain joins TRBV30 to TRBJ1-1; D perhaps matches TRBD1 (5 bases). There are 11 residues in the CDR3. Germline lookup yields CDR1 GTSNPN and CDR2 SVGIG (reference sequence). V lost 2 bases and J 10 bases, leaving 11 bases between the germline ends. The CDR3 here is CAWSTPQGAFF. In DNA, the CDR3 is TGTGCCTGGAGTACCCCCCAGGGAGCTTTCTTT.

The V gene is TRBV3-1 (or the pseudogene TRBV3-2), the J gene TRBJ2-1, with a tentative D call TRBD2 (7 bases). V lost 0 bases and J lost 2, with 17 bases in between. The CDR3 sequence is 18 residues long. Germline V gene sequence: CDR1 LGHDT, CDR2 YNNKEL (reference sequence). The CDR3 coding sequence is TGTGCCAGCAGCCAAGATTGGGGGCGGGAGAGCACCTACAATGAGCAGTTCTTC. It codes for CASSQDWGRESTYNEQFF.

This clone was seen a single time. This chain uses TRBV5-6 with TRBJ1-1, with D perhaps matching TRBD1 (5 bases). Germline V gene sequence: CDR1 SGHDT, CDR2 YYEEEE. Trimming pared 6 bases from V and 1 base from J, leaving 10 bases between. This CDR3 comprises 13 residues. CDR3 sequence: CASIYGQNTEAFF. CDR3 bases: TGTGCCAGCATCTATGGACAGAACACTGAAGCTTTCTTT.

This clone was found many times. The chain couples TRBV13 to TRBJ1-1; no clear D. Germline CDR1 is PRHDT and CDR2 is FYEKMQ (reference sequence). Trimming took 6 bases from V and 6 from J, leaving 17 bases between them. CDR3 size: 14 residues. CDR3 in DNA: TGTGCCAGCAGTTTTACCGGGAACCGAGCTGAAGCTTTCTTT. This sequence encodes CASSFTGNRAEAFF.

J is TRBJ2-7 and V is TRBV27, with 11 bases matching TRBD2. Looked up from germline, CDR1 is MNHEY and CDR2 is SMNVEV (reference sequence). This CDR3 spans 15 amino acids. V shed 2 bases, J shed 7 bases, and the junction held 7 bases outside the gene matches. The CDR3 bases are TGTGCCAGCAGTTTAAGTGGGCTAGCGGGAGGTGAGCAGTACTTC. Protein sequence: CASSLSGLAGGEQYF.

This clone was counted once. The chain uses TRBV6-1 and TRBJ1-2; tentative D call: TRBD1 (6 bases). The V end lost 3 bases, the J end lost 6 bases, and 14 bases lay between the germline ends. CDR3 size: 14 residues. Germline V CDR1 and CDR2: MNHNS, SASEGT. The CDR3 DNA sequence: TGTGCCAGCAGTGAGGTTCAGGGGCCGGATGGCTACACCTTC. Its protein is CASSEVQGPDGYTF.

The chain couples TRBV14 to TRBJ1-6; 11 nucleotides match TRBD1. The V and J ends lost 4 bases and 9 bases, in that order; junction bases with no gene match: 2. Germline CDR1 SGHDN, CDR2 FVKESK. This CDR3 contains 14 residues. As DNA, the CDR3 is TGTGCCAGCAGCCGGGGACAGGGGGGTTCACCCCTCCACTTT. Protein sequence: CASSRGQGGSPLHF.

This chain connects TRBV4-1 to TRBJ1-5, with 9 bases aligning to TRBD1. V was pared by 0 bases and J by 7 bases, with 7 bases of the junction left unmatched. This CDR3 region has 16 residues. Germline V CDR1 and CDR2: MGHRA, YSYEKL. The CDR3 sequence: CASSQEVGQGSQPQHF. The CDR3 coding sequence is TGCGCCAGCAGCCAAGAGGTGGGACAGGGATCACAGCCCCAGCATTTT.

The CDR3 here is CASSSAQGGYTF. DNA of the CDR3: TGTGCCAGCAGCTCCGCCCAGGGGGGCTACACCTTC. The rearrangement uses TRBV7-2 and TRBJ1-2, with D possibly TRBD1 on 6 matching bases. Germline V gives CDR1 SGHTA, CDR2 FQGNSA. V lost 4 bases and J lost 8, with 11 bases in between. The CDR3 has 12 residues.

The V call is TRBV30, the J call TRBJ1-1, with D maybe TRBD1 (5 bases). Germline CDR1 and CDR2: GTSNPN and SVGIG (reference sequence). The CDR3 loop spans 13 amino acids. The germline V and J ends were trimmed by 4 bases and 5 bases, with 14 bases remaining between them. This CDR3 is CAWNPGAGTEAFF. The CDR3 DNA reads as TGTGCCTGGAACCCTGGGGCGGGGACTGAAGCTTTCTTT.

The chain recombines TRBV10-3 with TRBJ1-2; TRBD1 matches at 8 bases. CDR1 and CDR2 from the germline V gene are ENHRY and SYGVKD. The CDR3 totals 12 residues. Unmatched junction bases numbered 2, after V lost 8 bases and J lost 3 bases. The DNA of the CDR3 is TGTGCCATCCCGGGACAGGACTATGGCTACACCTTC. Amino acid sequence: CAIPGQDYGYTF.

The chain uses TRBV7-9 and TRBJ1-1; 7 bases fit TRBD1. CDR1 and CDR2 from the germline V gene are SEHNR and FQNEAQ (reference sequence). The V and J ends lost 6 bases and 0 bases, in that order; junction bases with no gene match: 10. There are 16 residues in the CDR3. This CDR3 is CASRTQGSLLNTEAFF. Here the CDR3 DNA reads TGTGCCAGCAGAACACAGGGGTCCCTACTGAACACTGAAGCTTTCTTT.

The chain combines TRBV3-1 (or the pseudogene TRBV3-2) with TRBJ2-3; 7 bases are shared with TRBD2. CDR1 is LGHDT and CDR2 is YNNKEL in the germline V gene (reference sequence). The CDR3 contains 13 residues. J lost 4 bases, V lost 4 bases, and 2 bases had no gene match. Here the CDR3 DNA reads TGTGCCAGCAGCCCGGGGGGTGCAGATACGCAGTATTTT. Residues: CASSPGGADTQYF.

A remark on this clone: Other DNA sequences from this sample encode an identical CDR3 as well. The V and J genes are TRBV9 and TRBJ1-3, with D unresolved. The V gene lost 4 bases and the J gene lost 4 bases, with 6 bases spanning the gap. The V gene's germline CDR1 is SGDLS and CDR2 YYNGEE. The CDR3 is made up of 12 amino acids. CDR3 region: CASSPRGNTIYF. In DNA, the CDR3 is TGTGCCAGCAGCCCGCGAGGAAACACCATATATTTT.

This chain connects TRBV5-6 to TRBJ2-3, with TRBD2 matching 14 bases. This CDR3 has 18 amino acids. Looked up from germline, CDR1 is SGHDT and CDR2 is YYEEEE. V gave up 2 bases and J gave up 0 bases; unmatched junction bases: 5. In DNA, the CDR3 is TGTGCCAGCAGCTTTGGGACTAGCGGGGGTCATAGCACAGATACGCAGTATTTT. Its translation: CASSFGTSGGHSTDTQYF.

V gene TRBV30 combines with J gene TRBJ2-5; maybe TRBD1 (5 bases). CDR1 and CDR2 (germline): GTSNPN, SVGIG (reference sequence). V was cut by 0 bases and J by 5 bases, with 10 bases left in between. This CDR3 comprises 13 residues. CDR3 sequence reads: CAWSVQVVETQYF. For the CDR3, the DNA is TGTGCCTGGAGTGTACAGGTAGTGGAGACCCAGTACTTC.

CDR3 bases: TGTGCCAGCAGTCCCGGGACTAGCGGGAGCCGGGCAGATACGCAGTATTTT. Encoded protein: CASSPGTSGSRADTQYF. The genes are TRBV28 and TRBJ2-3, with 14 bases aligning to TRBD2. Germline loops: CDR1 MDHEN, CDR2 SYDVKM. The CDR3 spans 17 residues. V lost 5 bases to trimming and J lost 4 bases; unmatched junction nucleotides: 8.

The chain uses TRBV10-3 and TRBJ2-4, with 7 nucleotides matching TRBD2. The junction had 0 bases not matched to a gene; V was cut back by 6 bases and J by 7 bases. The CDR3 has 11 amino acids. Germline assignment: CDR1 ENHRY and CDR2 SYGVKD. CDR3 sequence: CAIRGGNIQYF. CDR3 in DNA: TGTGCCATCAGGGGGGGGAACATTCAGTACTTC.

The chain combines TRBV6-5 with TRBJ2-2; possible D gene TRBD1, 6 bases. The germline gives CDR1 MNHEY, CDR2 SVGAGI. The ends were cut back, 7 bases at V and 5 bases at J, with 14 bases in the middle. This CDR3 is 14 amino acids long. CDR3 protein: CASKGRGETGELFF. The CDR3 DNA follows: TGTGCCAGCAAGGGCAGGGGAGAAACCGGGGAGCTGTTTTTT.

The chain links TRBV6-2 or TRBV6-3 to TRBJ1-3; 8 positions agree with TRBD1. The length of the CDR3 is 15 residues. Germline trimming cut 5 bases from V and 0 bases from J; bases unmatched to any gene: 3. The germline CDR1 and CDR2 sequences are MNHEY and SVGEGT. CDR3 in amino acids: CASSEDRVSGNTIYF. The CDR3, as DNA: TGTGCCAGCAGTGAGGACAGGGTCTCTGGAAACACCATATATTTT.

The chain uses TRBV30 and TRBJ2-1; the D is unclear. CDR1 GTSNPN and CDR2 SVGIG come from the germline V gene (reference sequence). This CDR3 region has 12 residues. Trimming stripped 2 bases from V and 2 bases from J, with 4 bases between. The CDR3 protein is CAWSPAYNEQFF. The CDR3 region has the DNA TGTGCCTGGAGTCCTGCCTACAATGAGCAGTTCTTC.

The rearrangement uses TRBV19 and TRBJ2-7, with TRBD1 identical over 9 bases. This CDR3 is built from 15 residues. Unmatched junction bases numbered 11, after V lost 5 bases and J lost 6 bases. Per the germline V gene, CDR1 is LNHDA and CDR2 is SQIVND (reference sequence). CDR3 sequence: CASSADGTGFFEQYF. Written as DNA, the CDR3 is TGTGCCAGTAGTGCTGATGGGACAGGGTTTTTCGAGCAGTACTTC.

The chain links TRBV5-1 to TRBJ1-1; a possible D gene is TRBD1 (5 bases). Between the trimmed V and J ends, which lost 3 bases and 2 bases, there was a span of 11 bases. Germline V gives CDR1 SGHRS, CDR2 YFSETQ. The CDR3 totals 14 residues. The CDR3 sequence: CASSWAGGNTEAFF. Written as DNA, the CDR3 is TGCGCCAGCAGCTGGGCGGGGGGAAACACTGAAGCTTTCTTT.

The chain links TRBV27 to TRBJ2-3, with unresolved D. This CDR3 spans 11 amino acids. Germline CDR1 and CDR2: MNHEY and SMNVEV (reference sequence). The V end was cut by 7 bases, the J end by 2 bases, with 4 bases between. CDR3 bases: TGTGCCAGCACCCACACAGATACGCAGTATTTT. Amino acid sequence: CASTHTDTQYF.

The chain uses TRBV7-2 and TRBJ2-2; TRBD1 matches at 8 bases. V was pared by 4 bases and J by 6 bases, with 1 base of the junction left unmatched. Germline CDR1 is SGHTA and CDR2 is FQGNSA. This CDR3 is 13 amino acids long. The CDR3 region has the DNA TGTGCCAGCAGCTCGGACAGGGCCGGGGAGCTGTTTTTT. The encoded protein is CASSSDRAGELFF. Full variable domain (rest looked up from reference TRBV7-2 and TRBJ2-2): GAGVSQSPSNKVTEKGKDVELRCDPISGHTALYWYRQSLGQGLEFLIYFQGNSAPDKSGLPSDRFSAERTGGSVSTLTIQRTQQEDSAVYLCASSSDRAGELFFGEGSRLTVL.

The rearrangement uses TRBV5-6 and TRBJ2-2, with D perhaps matching TRBD2 (5 bases). Looked up from germline, CDR1 is SGHDT and CDR2 is YYEEEE. CDR3 length: 19 residues. Trimming shortened V by 4 bases and J by 0 bases, and 22 bases separated the two germline ends. This CDR3 is CASSPLGAPTVSNTGELFF. In DNA, the CDR3 is TGTGCCAGCAGCCCGCTGGGAGCGCCAACCGTGTCGAACACCGGGGAGCTGTTTTTT. Based on the CDR3 plus reference TRBV5-6 and TRBJ2-2, the full variable domain is DAGVTQSPTHLIKTRGQQVTLRCSPKSGHDTVSWYQQALGQGPQFIFQYYEEEERQRGNFPDRFSGHQFPNYSSELNVNALLLGDSALYLCASSPLGAPTVSNTGELFFGEGSRLTVL.